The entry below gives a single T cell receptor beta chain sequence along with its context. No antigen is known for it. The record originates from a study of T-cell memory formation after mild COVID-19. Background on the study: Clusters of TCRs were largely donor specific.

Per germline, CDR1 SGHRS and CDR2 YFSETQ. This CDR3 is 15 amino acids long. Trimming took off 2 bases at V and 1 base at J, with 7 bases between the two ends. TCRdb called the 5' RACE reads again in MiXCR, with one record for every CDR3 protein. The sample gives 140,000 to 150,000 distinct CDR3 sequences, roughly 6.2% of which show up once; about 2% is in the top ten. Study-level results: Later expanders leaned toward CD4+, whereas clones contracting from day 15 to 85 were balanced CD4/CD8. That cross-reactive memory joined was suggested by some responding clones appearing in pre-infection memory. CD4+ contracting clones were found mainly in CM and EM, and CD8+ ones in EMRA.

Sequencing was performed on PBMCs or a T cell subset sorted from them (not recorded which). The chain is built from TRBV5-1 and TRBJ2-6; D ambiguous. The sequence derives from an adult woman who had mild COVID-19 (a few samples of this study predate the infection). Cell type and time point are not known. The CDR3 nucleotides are TGCGCCAGCAGCTTCATAGCTTCTGGGGCCAACGTCCTGACTTTC. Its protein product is CASSFIASGANVLTF.